The clone carrying this T cell receptor beta chain was counted many times. The antigen is unknown. TCRdb recomputed calls from the 5' RACE reads with MiXCR, one row per CDR3 protein. The data contain approximately 620,000 distinct CDR3 sequences, about 9.4% of them seen just once; the ten biggest clones take up roughly 0.9%. This entry is derived from a study of identical twins. The CDR3 is 12 residues long. CDR1 and CDR2 from the germline V gene are MDHEN and SYDVKM. V was trimmed by 6 bases and J by 4 bases, leaving 10 bases between them. Study observations and caveats: Shared out-of-frame alpha sequences (those common to twins) showed excess low generation probability.

The data also belong to a second study, concerning yellow fever vaccine responses in identical twins.

Sequenced sample: PBMCs. The V and J genes are TRBV28 and TRBJ2-7; D perhaps matches TRBD2 (6 bases). The TCR originated in a woman under 30 in good health. This CDR3 is CASSGGVYEQYF. The CDR3 nucleotides read TGTGCCAGCAGCGGGGGAGTATACGAGCAGTACTTC.